The clone carrying this T cell receptor beta chain came up many times. Its antigen is not identified. The CDR3 has 15 amino acids. V was pared by 3 bases and J by 3 bases, with 14 bases between. These data originate in a study of Graves' ophthalmopathy and Graves' hyperthyroidism. Study conclusions and caveats: Built on 13 signatures, a model told ophthalmopathy apart from stable hyperthyroidism with 85% to 90% sensitivity and less than 82% specificity.

Amplified material comprised TCR beta CDR3 regions derived from RNA transcripts. HTBI primers were used in a first-round RT-PCR, which preceded a second-round multiplex PCR. TCRdb fed the multiplex PCR reads into MiXCR, producing one record per CDR3 protein. Here the sample spans hundreds of thousands of distinct CDR3 sequences, approximately 14% being singletons. Other autoimmune disease, uncontrolled infection, pregnancy and lactation led to exclusion. Symptoms, serum thyroxine and TRAb, thyroid ultrasound, and orbital computed tomography formed the diagnostic basis. The chain uses TRBV12-3 or TRBV12-4 and TRBJ2-5, with D perhaps matching TRBD2 (6 bases). Sequencing input: blood. The sequence came from a woman aged 30 to 39 with Graves' ophthalmopathy. CDR3 sequence (DNA): TGTGCCAGCAGTTTTCAGCCGGGACTCAAAGAGACCCAGTACTTC. It is translated as CASSFQPGLKETQYF.